The 27 T cell receptor beta chains below all came from one sample that was sequenced in a study of glioma-infiltrating T cells. Using RNA template, CDR3s of TCR alpha and beta were amplified with iRepertoire arm-PCR. TCRdb recomputed calls from the multiplex PCR reads with MiXCR, one row per CDR3 protein. This table has tens of thousands of distinct CDR3 sequences, roughly 40% appearing once. The sequencing sample was made of glioma tissue, nonneoplastic brain tissue, or PBMCs (not recorded which). These receptors were taken from a human donor with low-grade glioma or glioblastoma, undergoing nonglioma brain surgery, or in good health (not recorded which).

In its sample, this clonotype was seen many times. The chain carries TRBV5-4 and TRBJ2-3; 11 nucleotides align to TRBD2. The germline gives CDR1 SGHNT, CDR2 YYREEE (reference sequence). The junction had 6 bases not matched to a gene; V was cut back by 4 bases and J by 5 bases. This CDR3 is 15 amino acids long. CDR3 bases: TGTGCCAGCAGCCTGCATAGCGGGGGGGAAGATACGCAGTATTTT. The encoded protein is CASSLHSGGEDTQYF.

At least ten counts were recorded for this clonotype. The chain combines TRBV7-8 with TRBJ1-5; D may be TRBD1 (6 bases). CDR1 is SGHVS, CDR2 FQNEAQ, per germline. Trimming left V 3 bases short and J 1 base short, with 13 bases between. This CDR3 spans 16 amino acids. In DNA, the CDR3 is TGTGCCAGCAGCTTGGGGGGGCGACAGAGCAATCAGCCCCAGCATTTT. Translating it yields CASSLGGRQSNQPQHF.

This clonotype was picked up many times. The chain carries TRBV2 and TRBJ2-5; the D gene is possibly TRBD1 (6 bases). The germline CDR1 and CDR2 sequences are SNHLY and FYNNEI. The CDR3 runs 13 residues. Deletions cut 7 bases from V and 3 bases from J, with 12 bases between. The CDR3 protein is CASNSYREETQYF. CDR3 nucleotides: TGTGCCAGCAACTCTTACAGGGAAGAGACCCAGTACTTC.

The table lists this clonotype with many counts. The chain couples TRBV12-3 or TRBV12-4 to TRBJ1-1, with 7 nucleotides matching TRBD1. J lost 5 bases, V lost 5 bases, and 11 bases had no gene match. The CDR3 contains 15 residues. Written as DNA, the CDR3 is TGTGCCAGCAGTCCAAGGGTAGGGGGCTTGACTGAAGCTTTCTTT. Translated, it gives CASSPRVGGLTEAFF.

A note on this clonotype: This may come from a read error, since a much larger clone is one base off. The V and J genes are TRBV5-4 and TRBJ2-3; tentative D call: TRBD2 (5 bases). This CDR3 region has 16 residues. Germline assignment: CDR1 SGHNT and CDR2 YYREEE (reference sequence). CDR3 amino acids: CASSFILSSSTDTQNF. The DNA for the CDR3 is TGTGCCAGCAGCTTCATTCTTAGTTCTAGCACAGATACGCAGAATTTT. Looking up the rest from reference TRBV5-4 and TRBJ2-3 gives the full variable domain: ETGVTQSPTHLIKTRGQQVTLRCSSQSGHNTVSWYQQALGQGPQFIFQYYREEENGRGNFPPRFSGLQFPNYSSELNVNALELDDSALYLCASSFILSSSTDTQNFGPGTRLTVL.

As regards this clonotype: The germline gene is not matched at one end of the junction; a read error may be the cause. CDR3 region: CTTSSEAGGSSYNEQFF. The CDR3 DNA reads TGTACCACCAGCAGTGAAGCGGGGGGGAGCTCCTACAATGAGCAGTTCTTC. The chain uses TRBV15 and TRBJ2-1, with TRBD2 identical over 10 bases. CDR3 length equals 17 residues. Germline lookup yields CDR1 LNHNV and CDR2 YYDKDF (reference sequence).

Many counts were recorded for this clonotype. This rearrangement joins TRBV14 to TRBJ2-7; 11 nucleotides match TRBD1. Germline CDR1 is SGHDN and CDR2 is FVKESK. After removal of 3 bases from V and 5 bases from J, the junction contained 12 bases not matched to a gene. There are 17 residues in the CDR3. The CDR3 here is CASSHSSPGQGEDEQYF. CDR3 nucleotides: TGTGCCAGCAGCCACAGTTCCCCGGGACAGGGGGAGGACGAGCAGTACTTC.

The chain uses TRBV6-2 or TRBV6-3 and TRBJ1-5; 8 bases fit TRBD1. CDR3 length: 16 amino acids. V lost 5 bases and J lost 7; bases outside the gene matches: 13. The germline gives CDR1 MNHEY, CDR2 SVGEGT. CDR3 in amino acids: CASSRGTQGALQPQHF. The CDR3 DNA follows: TGTGCCAGCAGTAGGGGGACCCAGGGGGCCTTACAGCCCCAGCATTTT.

Remarks on this clonotype: Just one base apart from a much larger clone, this may be a read error. This chain connects TRBV4-2 to TRBJ2-7, with 10 bases aligning to TRBD2. With V trimmed by 1 base and J by 6 bases, 9 bases remained unmatched. CDR3 size: 16 residues. From germline, CDR1 is LGHNA and CDR2 YNFKEQ. Here the CDR3 DNA reads TGTGCCAGCAGCCAAGTGATCGGGACTAGCGTCCGCGAGCAGTACTTC. It is translated as CASSQVIGTSVREQYF.

Many counts were recorded for this clonotype. The chain uses TRBV4-1 and TRBJ2-5, with TRBD2 identical over 15 bases. This CDR3 is 18 amino acids long. The V gene end was trimmed by 3 bases and the J gene end by 5 bases; junction bases not matched to a gene: 10. CDR1 MGHRA and CDR2 YSYEKL come from the germline V gene. The CDR3 loop reads CASSHRTSGGADRETQYF. The CDR3, as DNA: TGCGCCAGCAGCCATAGGACTAGCGGGGGGGCGGATCGGGAGACCCAGTACTTC.

This clonotype was recorded many times. CDR3 loop: CASREASGSNQPQHF. The CDR3 DNA reads as TGTGCCAGCCGGGAGGCCTCTGGAAGCAATCAGCCCCAGCATTTT. This sequence joins TRBV2 and TRBJ1-5, with no clear D. Trimming removed 8 bases at V and 1 base at J, with 15 bases between. The CDR3 is 15 residues long. Germline V gene data show CDR1 as SNHLY and CDR2 as FYNNEI. Full variable domain (rest looked up from reference TRBV2 and TRBJ1-5): EPEVTQTPSHQVTQMGQEVILRCVPISNHLYFYWYRQILGQKVEFLVSFYNNEISEKSEIFDDQFSVERPDGSNFTLKIRSTKLEDSAMYFCASREASGSNQPQHFGDGTRLSIL.

This sequence joins TRBV20-1 and TRBJ1-1; D is undetermined. The germline V gene encodes CDR1 DFQATT and CDR2 SNEGSKA (reference sequence). The CDR3 has 14 amino acids. Trimming shortened V by 3 bases and J by 3 bases, and 14 bases separated the two germline ends. As DNA, the CDR3 is TGCAGTGCTAGGATAGAAGGGAAACACACTGAAGCTTTCTTT. Amino acid sequence: CSARIEGKHTEAFF.

This clonotype came up many times. The chain joins TRBV7-9 to TRBJ2-1; D unresolved. The CDR3 consists of 14 residues. Trimming removed 5 bases from V and 3 bases from J, with 11 bases in between. Germline CDR1 and CDR2: SEHNR and FQNEAQ (reference sequence). The CDR3 DNA reads as TGTGCCAGCAGCCTTCGGGTCAGCTACAATGAGCAGTTCTTC. It translates to CASSLRVSYNEQFF. Drawing the rest from reference TRBV7-9 and TRBJ2-1, the complete variable domain is DTGVSQNPRHKITKRGQNVTFRCDPISEHNRLYWYRQTLGQGPEFLTYFQNEAQLEKSRLLSDRFSAERPKGSFSTLEIQRTEQGDSAMYLCASSLRVSYNEQFFGPGTRLTVL.

In its sample, this clonotype was seen many times. The V call is TRBV28, the J call TRBJ1-3, with D unclear. Germline CDR1 reads MDHEN; CDR2 reads SYDVKM. This CDR3 is built from 11 residues. The V end was cut by 6 bases, the J end by 4 bases, with 4 bases between. The CDR3 DNA follows: TGTGCCAGCAGAGGAGGAAACACCATATATTTT. It encodes CASRGGNTIYF.

This clonotype was recorded many times. This chain connects TRBV25-1 to TRBJ2-1; a weak D match, TRBD2 (7 bases). Germline V CDR1 and CDR2: MGHDK, SYGVNS. The CDR3 consists of 17 residues. Trimming cost V 4 bases and J 7 bases, with 23 bases left between them. CDR3 bases: TGTGCCAGCAGTGGGGGGGGGGCCGGATCAATAATTAATGAGCAGTTCTTC. Translated, it gives CASSGGGAGSIINEQFF.

This chain connects TRBV28 to TRBJ2-7, with TRBD1 matching over 10 bases. The germline gives CDR1 MDHEN, CDR2 SYDVKM. This CDR3 has 14 amino acids. V was clipped by 7 bases and J by 9 bases; unmatched bases: 12. CDR3 region: CASTTGQGIQGQYF. DNA of the CDR3: TGTGCCAGCACCACGGGACAGGGGATCCAAGGGCAGTACTTC.

In its sample, this clonotype was seen many times. V is TRBV7-8 and J is TRBJ2-7; D tentatively fits TRBD1 or TRBD2 (5 bases each). Deletions cut 4 bases from V and 0 bases from J, with 13 bases between. CDR3 length: 15 amino acids. Per germline, CDR1 SGHVS and CDR2 FQNEAQ. The chain's CDR3 is CASSSHRGLSYEQYF. CDR3 in DNA: TGTGCCAGCAGCTCGCACCGGGGCCTCTCCTACGAGCAGTACTTC.

In this sample, this clonotype turned up once. This could be a read error, since a much larger clone is one nucleotide away. The V gene is TRBV18, the J gene TRBJ2-7, with 7 bases identical to TRBD1. The CDR3 is 14 amino acids. CDR1 and CDR2 (germline): KGHSH, LQKENI. With V trimmed by 4 bases and J by 3 bases, 6 bases remained unmatched. This CDR3 reads CASSRLQGIYEQYF. CDR3 nucleotides: TGTGCCAGCTCACGTTTACAGGGGATCTACGAGCAGTACTTC.

This clonotype was detected ten times or more. This chain connects TRBV18 to TRBJ1-1; D is undetermined. V was shortened by 3 bases and J by 5 bases, with 13 bases between the two germline ends. The CDR3 length is 14 residues. Looked up from germline, CDR1 is KGHSH and CDR2 is LQKENI. The CDR3 is CASSPRPEQTEAFF. As DNA, the CDR3 is TGTGCCAGCTCACCCCGCCCGGAACAGACTGAAGCTTTCTTT.

The CDR3 coding sequence is TGTGCCAGCATCCCACAGGGGCCTTACTATGGCTACACCTTC. Translation gives CASIPQGPYYGYTF. This chain joins TRBV6-2 or TRBV6-3 and TRBJ1-2; 7 bases align to TRBD1. This CDR3 comprises 14 residues. V gave up 7 bases and J gave up 3 bases; unmatched junction bases: 8. Germline values: CDR1 MNHEY, CDR2 SVGEGT.

A word on this clonotype: A much larger clone differs by one base, so this may be a read error. This sequence joins TRBV29-1 and TRBJ1-4; a possible D gene is TRBD1 (5 bases). This CDR3 has 12 residues. The V gene's germline CDR1 is SQVTM and CDR2 ANQGSEA. The CDR3, as DNA: TGCAGCGTCGAGGGCAGGGAGGGGTGGATGTCTTTT. It codes for CSVEGREGWMSF.

This rearrangement joins TRBV12-3 or TRBV12-4 to TRBJ2-2, with D possibly being TRBD2 (5 bases). This CDR3 is 15 amino acids long. V was cut by 0 bases and J by 1 base, with 6 bases left in between. CDR3 in DNA: TGTGCCAGCAGTTTAGCTAGCGAGAACACCGGGGAGCTGTTTTTT. It is translated as CASSLASENTGELFF.

The J gene is TRBJ1-1, the V gene TRBV5-6; no clear D. CDR3 length equals 14 residues. Trimming pared 0 bases from V and 4 bases from J, leaving 10 bases between. Germline lookup yields CDR1 SGHDT and CDR2 YYEEEE. The CDR3 nucleotides read TGTGCCAGCAGCTTGGTCGGCACTCTCACTGAAGCTTTCTTT. It specifies CASSLVGTLTEAFF.

A remark on this clonotype: A read error may explain this, as a much larger clone is one base away. The V call is TRBV18, the J call TRBJ2-4; D is unresolved. Germline V gene lookup returns CDR1 KGHSH and CDR2 LQKENI. Deletions cut 2 bases from V and 4 bases from J, with 12 bases between. This CDR3 contains 15 residues. Here the CDR3 reads CASSPDYPPKNIQYF. CDR3 DNA sequence: TGTGCCAGCTCACCAGATTACCCACCGAAAAACATTCAGTACTTC.

This clonotype showed up just a few times. This sequence joins TRBV30 and TRBJ2-3, with TRBD2 matching 9 bases. This CDR3 is 15 amino acids long. After removal of 2 bases from V and 4 bases from J, the junction contained 7 bases not matched to a gene. CDR1 is GTSNPN, CDR2 SVGIG, per germline (reference sequence). The CDR3 protein is CAWSPSGRNSDTQYF. CDR3 bases: TGTGCCTGGAGTCCGAGCGGGAGGAATTCAGATACGCAGTATTTT.

With regard to this clonotype: A much larger clone is a single base away; this may be a read error. CDR3 nucleotide sequence: TGTGCCAGCGGGACTAGCGGGATTAAAACCGGGGAGCTGTTTTTT. This gives the protein CASGTSGIKTGELFF. V gene TRBV2 combines with J gene TRBJ2-2; 13 positions match TRBD2. The germline CDR1 and CDR2 sequences are SNHLY and FYNNEI. Trimming cost V 8 bases and J 5 bases; bases outside gene matches: 5. The CDR3 is 15 residues long.

This chain uses TRBV9 with TRBJ2-7, with D possibly being TRBD1 (7 bases). The germline gives CDR1 SGDLS, CDR2 YYNGEE. V lost 0 bases and J 4 bases, leaving 11 bases between the germline ends. This CDR3 spans 14 amino acids. The CDR3 loop reads CASSVGAGGYEQYF. The DNA for the CDR3 is TGTGCCAGCAGCGTAGGGGCAGGGGGGTACGAGCAGTACTTC. Using reference TRBV9 and TRBJ2-7 for the parts outside the CDR3, the full variable domain is DSGVTQTPKHLITATGQRVTLRCSPRSGDLSVYWYQQSLDQGLQFLIQYYNGEERAKGNILERFSAQQFPDLHSELNLSSLELGDSALYFCASSVGAGGYEQYFGPGTRLTVT.